Here is one TCR beta chain with its context. Its antigen is unknown. CDR1 and CDR2 from the germline V gene are DFQATT and SNEGSKA (reference sequence). The CDR3 contains 13 residues. Trimming stripped 3 bases from V and 5 bases from J, with 11 bases between. This sample stems from a study of T cell responses to AZD1222 COVID-19 vaccine. The study's findings and limits: Clonal diversity may have been underestimated in mostly white British donors.

Analyses pooled second doses at about 4 or about 12 weeks. Method: immunoSEQ multiplex PCR; TCRdb's copy keeps in-frame clones and lacks some. The table records 150,000 or so clones, 92% of them present only once. This receptor was obtained from an adult who received the AZD1222 COVID-19 vaccine. Here the sequenced sample was peripheral blood, taken 28 days after the second AZD1222 dose. This sequence joins TRBV20-1 and TRBJ2-1, with no clear D. CDR3 DNA: TGCAGTGCTAGTTGGGCTGGGAACAATGAGCAGTTCTTC. It codes for CSASWAGNNEQFF.